This paragraph reports one T cell receptor beta chain. The target of this receptor is not known. Within one base of it there is no much larger clone, and no base qualities were kept. The source of the sample is a study of T cell responses to AZD1222 COVID-19 vaccine (dated by TCRdb to the early 2020s). Background for the entire study: TCR sequencing was performed for some 250 trial participants, of whom about 200 were given two doses of AZD1222 and approximately 25 were given two doses of MenACWY control vaccine. Trial participants were enrolled by age into 18-55, 56-69 and 70-plus year subgroups, with approximately 150, 28 and 58 TCR-sequenced participants respectively. Points the paper makes about the study in general: No day 14 peak-response samples were available, so repertoires were characterized only after the peak T cell response. The whole spike protein was spanned by vaccine-associated CD4 TCRs, and dominant responses were seen in regions 160-218 and 743-854. Reportedly, close to half of the unique spike-specific TCRs recognized epitopes lying outside the regions that are mutated in the B.1.351 and B.1.1.7 variants. After two AZD1222 doses, spike-specific TCR breadth and depth were significantly higher than at day 0 and than in MenACWY recipients. Conclusions about previously exposed vaccinees are limited because only 6 or 7 AZD1222 recipients were SARS-CoV-2 seropositive at baseline. Most participants were white British and females outnumbered males, and the authors suggested that clonal diversity may have been underestimated. In the small 56-69-year group, the increase in depth fell short of significance, most likely because of low power.

The CDR3 regions of human TCRbeta chains were subjected to immunosequencing. On the study's bioinformatics: TCRs in the repertoires were matched against a reference library of SARS-CoV-2-specific TCRs that had been generated with the MIRA antigen-specificity platform. Breadth was defined as the fraction of unique TCRs that were SARS-CoV-2-associated. Depth was defined as the fraction of total T cells that were SARS-CoV-2-associated. Each spike-specific TCR was assigned to its reactive spike region and to a CD4 or CD8 class using the MIRA data. Log10-transformed breadth and depth values were compared by one-way ANOVA with Sidak's multiple comparisons tests. As stored in TCRdb, this immuneACCESS dataset retains in-frame rearrangements with V and J assigned. A fraction of the clones does not appear; measured against another copy, unresolved V genes explain less than half of the discrepancy, and the remainder lacks a known reason. V, J and clone size derive from that table, while D and trimming were established from the DNA sequence. The sample table lists more than 80,000 clones, roughly 92% of them with a count of one. Approximately 3.1% of the sample belongs to the ten largest clones.

Reading the label with the study, this specimen's time point is: about 28 days (+/-7) after the second vaccine dose. Because spike-specific TCR depth and breadth did not differ between the two schedules, AZD1222 recipients who got a second dose at roughly 4 weeks were pooled with those who got a second dose at roughly 12 weeks. The vaccinee samples were drawn from two UK trials, COV001 and COV002, one of which was a single-blind randomized controlled phase 2/3 trial testing AZD1222 (ChAdOx1 nCoV-19) in healthy adults. For TCRbeta chain sequencing, PBMC samples from trial participants were taken at day 0 and at day 28 after the second dose. Including the terminal cysteine and phenylalanine, the CDR3 comprises 15 residues. The entry retains the CDR3 DNA only, 45 bases that are in frame from base 1. CDR1 and CDR2 were assigned from the germline V gene as SGHTA and FQGTGA. V loses 0 bases, J loses 5 bases, and the germline ends lie 14 bases apart.

Sample: peripheral blood, taken 28 days after the second AZD1222 dose. The sequence was collected from an adult who received the AZD1222 COVID-19 vaccine. The rearrangement joined TRBV7-3 to TRBJ2-7; tentative D gene TRBD2, with 6 bases matching. The sequenced DNA is TGTGCCAGCAGCTTAACGGCGGGGCTTTACCACGAGCAGTACTTC. The encoded protein is CASSLTAGLYHEQYF.